This T cell receptor (beta chain) emerged from a study of cytomegalovirus exposure and HLA in healthy donors. The V gene lost 2 bases and the J gene lost 5 bases, with 16 bases spanning the gap. This CDR3 is built from 16 residues. CDR1 and CDR2 (germline): LGHNT, FRNRAP. Healthy individuals who donated bone marrow served as the donors. 60 Vbeta and 13 Jbeta primers were used in PCR. The assay was immunoSEQ multiplex PCR, and TCRdb's table has in-frame clones only and misses some. Among 120,000 to 150,000 clones, 70% to 75% were seen once, and the ten largest hold 1.3%. Sample: PBMCs. The chain is built from TRBV12-5 and TRBJ1-5; D not resolved. The source of this sequence is a woman aged 40 to 55 in good health and CMV-seronegative. CDR3 amino acids: CASGLSGSWRDQPQHF. The CDR3 coding sequence is TGTGCTAGTGGTTTGTCTGGCTCTTGGAGGGATCAGCCCCAGCATTTT.